Sequencing of this T cell receptor (beta chain) was carried out in a study of glioma-infiltrating T cells. Study-level findings and limits: Non-neoplastic patients had below-expected tissue-blood divergence, while all gliomas exceeded expectation.

The iRepertoire nested amplicon-rescue multiplex PCR amplified TCR alpha and beta CDR3s from RNA. One-step reverse transcription and amplification started from roughly 100-400 ng of tissue mRNA or PBMC total RNA. TCRdb processed the multiplex PCR reads anew with MiXCR; each CDR3 protein has one entry. The sample holds roughly 100,000 distinct CDR3 sequences, 25% to 30% seen once. The CDR3 contains 15 residues. Per the germline V gene, CDR1 is LNHDA and CDR2 is SQIVND (reference sequence). Trimming took off 5 bases at V and 0 bases at J, with 11 bases between the two ends. A word on this clonotype: Its antigen is currently unknown.

Sample: glioma tissue, nonneoplastic brain tissue, or PBMCs (not recorded which). The TCR originated in a human donor with low-grade glioma or glioblastoma, undergoing nonglioma brain surgery, or in good health (not recorded which). The chain joins TRBV19 to TRBJ2-4, with no clear D. The CDR3 here is CASSDTNLAKNIQYF. CDR3 coding DNA: TGTGCCAGTAGTGATACTAACCTAGCCAAAAACATTCAGTACTTC.